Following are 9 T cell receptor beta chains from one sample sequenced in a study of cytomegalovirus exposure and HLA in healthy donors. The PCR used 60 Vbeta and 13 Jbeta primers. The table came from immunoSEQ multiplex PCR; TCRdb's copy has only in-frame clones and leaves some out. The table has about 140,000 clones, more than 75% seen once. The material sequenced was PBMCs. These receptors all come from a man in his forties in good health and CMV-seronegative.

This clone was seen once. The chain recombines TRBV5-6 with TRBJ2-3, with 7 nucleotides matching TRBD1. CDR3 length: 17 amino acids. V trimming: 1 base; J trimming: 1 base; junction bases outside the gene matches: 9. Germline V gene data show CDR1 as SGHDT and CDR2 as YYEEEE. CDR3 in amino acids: CASSLWAGGAGTDTQYF. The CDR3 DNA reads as TGTGCCAGCAGCTTGTGGGCAGGGGGTGCCGGCACAGATACGCAGTATTTT. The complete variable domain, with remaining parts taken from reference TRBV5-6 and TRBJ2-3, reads DAGVTQSPTHLIKTRGQQVTLRCSPKSGHDTVSWYQQALGQGPQFIFQYYEEEERQRGNFPDRFSGHQFPNYSSELNVNALLLGDSALYLCASSLWAGGAGTDTQYFGPGTRLTVL.

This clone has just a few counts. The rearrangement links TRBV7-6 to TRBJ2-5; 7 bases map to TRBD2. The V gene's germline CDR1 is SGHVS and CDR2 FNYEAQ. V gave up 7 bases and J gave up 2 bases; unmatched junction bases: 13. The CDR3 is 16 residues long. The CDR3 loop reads CASTPGWASGQETQYF. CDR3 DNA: TGTGCCAGCACCCCCGGGTGGGCTAGCGGACAAGAGACCCAGTACTTC.

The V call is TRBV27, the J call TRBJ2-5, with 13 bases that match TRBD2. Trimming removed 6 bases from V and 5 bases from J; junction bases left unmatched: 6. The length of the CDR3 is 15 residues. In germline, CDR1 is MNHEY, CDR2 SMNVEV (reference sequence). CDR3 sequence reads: CASSQLAGGRETQYF. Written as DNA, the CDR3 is TGTGCCAGCAGCCAACTAGCGGGGGGGCGGGAGACCCAGTACTTC.

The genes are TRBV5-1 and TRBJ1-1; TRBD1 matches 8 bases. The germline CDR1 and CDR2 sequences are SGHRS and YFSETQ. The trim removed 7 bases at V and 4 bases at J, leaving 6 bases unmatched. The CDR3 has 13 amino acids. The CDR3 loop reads CASHRGGGTEAFF. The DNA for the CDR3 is TGCGCCAGCCACAGGGGGGGTGGCACTGAAGCTTTCTTT.

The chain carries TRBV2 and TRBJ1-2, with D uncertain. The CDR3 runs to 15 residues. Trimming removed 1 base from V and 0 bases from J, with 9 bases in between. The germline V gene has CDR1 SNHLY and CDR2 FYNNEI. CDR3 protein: CASSEVAPANYGYTF. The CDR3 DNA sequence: TGTGCCAGCAGTGAAGTGGCACCAGCTAACTATGGCTACACCTTC.

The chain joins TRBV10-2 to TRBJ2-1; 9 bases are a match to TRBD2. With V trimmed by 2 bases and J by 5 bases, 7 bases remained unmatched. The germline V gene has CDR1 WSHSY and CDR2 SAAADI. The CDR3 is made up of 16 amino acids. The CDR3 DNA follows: TGCGCCAGCAGTGAGCCGGCGGGGGGGCTCGACAATGAGCAGTTCTTC. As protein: CASSEPAGGLDNEQFF.

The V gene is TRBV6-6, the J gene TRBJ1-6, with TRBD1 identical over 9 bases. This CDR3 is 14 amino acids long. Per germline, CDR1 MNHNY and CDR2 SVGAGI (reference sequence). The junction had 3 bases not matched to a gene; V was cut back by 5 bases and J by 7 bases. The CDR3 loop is CASSPGQGNSPLHF. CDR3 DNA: TGTGCCAGCAGTCCGGGACAGGGCAATTCACCCCTCCACTTT.

The CDR3 protein is CASRDLAGGKQYF. CDR3 sequence (DNA): TGTGCCAGCAGGGACCTAGCGGGAGGGAAGCAGTACTTC. This chain links TRBV28 with TRBJ2-7; 12 bases are shared with TRBD2. CDR1 is MDHEN, CDR2 SYDVKM, per germline. CDR3 length equals 13 residues. J was trimmed by 8 bases and V by 6 bases; bases with no gene match: 5.

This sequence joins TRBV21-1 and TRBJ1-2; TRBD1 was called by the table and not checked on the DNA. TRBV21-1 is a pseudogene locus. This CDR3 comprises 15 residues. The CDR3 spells CASTTGDRGNYGYTF. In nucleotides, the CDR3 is TGTGCCAGCACCACCGGGGACAGAGGGAACTATGGCTACACCTTC.